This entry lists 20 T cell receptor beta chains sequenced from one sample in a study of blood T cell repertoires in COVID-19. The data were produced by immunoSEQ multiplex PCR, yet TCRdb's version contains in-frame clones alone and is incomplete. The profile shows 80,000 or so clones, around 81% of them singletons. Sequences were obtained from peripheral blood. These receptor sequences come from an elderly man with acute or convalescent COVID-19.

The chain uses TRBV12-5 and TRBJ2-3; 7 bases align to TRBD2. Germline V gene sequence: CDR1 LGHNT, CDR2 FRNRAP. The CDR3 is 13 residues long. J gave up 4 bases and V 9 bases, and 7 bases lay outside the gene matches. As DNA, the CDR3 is TGTGCTAGCGGGAGGTGGGCAGCAGATACGCAGTATTTT. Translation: CASGRWAADTQYF.

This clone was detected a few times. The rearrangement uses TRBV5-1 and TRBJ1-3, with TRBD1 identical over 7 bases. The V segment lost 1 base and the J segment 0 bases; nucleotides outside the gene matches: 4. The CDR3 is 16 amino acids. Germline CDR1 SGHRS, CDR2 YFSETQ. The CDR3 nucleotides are TGCGCCAGCAGCTTGACTGGGACAGTCTCTGGAAACACCATATATTTT. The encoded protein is CASSLTGTVSGNTIYF.

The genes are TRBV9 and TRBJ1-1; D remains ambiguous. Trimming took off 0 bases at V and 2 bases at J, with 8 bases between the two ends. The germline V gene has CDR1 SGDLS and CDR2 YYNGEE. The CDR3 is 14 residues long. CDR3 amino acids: CASSVGQANTEAFF. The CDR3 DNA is TGTGCCAGCAGCGTAGGCCAGGCCAACACTGAAGCTTTCTTT.

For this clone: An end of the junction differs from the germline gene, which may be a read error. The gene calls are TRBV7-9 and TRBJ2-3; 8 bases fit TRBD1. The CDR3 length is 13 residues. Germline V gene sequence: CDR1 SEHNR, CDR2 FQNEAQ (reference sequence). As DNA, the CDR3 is TGTGCCAGCAGCCCCGTCACGACAGGGGCACCGGATTTT. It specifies CASSPVTTGAPDF. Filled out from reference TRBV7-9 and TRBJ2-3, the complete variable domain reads DTGVSQNPRHKITKRGQNVTFRCDPISEHNRLYWYRQTLGQGPEFLTYFQNEAQLEKSRLLSDRFSAERPKGSFSTLEIQRTEQGDSAMYLCASSPVTTGAPDFGPGTRLTVL.

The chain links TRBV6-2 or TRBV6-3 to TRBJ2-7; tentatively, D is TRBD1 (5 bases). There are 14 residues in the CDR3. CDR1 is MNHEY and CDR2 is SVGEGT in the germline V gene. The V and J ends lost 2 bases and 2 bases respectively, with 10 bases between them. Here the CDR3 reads CASSYVPGTYEQYF. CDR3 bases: TGTGCCAGCAGTTACGTCCCAGGGACCTACGAGCAGTACTTC.

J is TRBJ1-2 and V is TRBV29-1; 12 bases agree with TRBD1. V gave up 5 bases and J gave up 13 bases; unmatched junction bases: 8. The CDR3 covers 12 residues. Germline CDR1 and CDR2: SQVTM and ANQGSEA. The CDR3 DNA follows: TGCAGCGTTACCGGGACAGGGGGCGCCTCCACCTTC. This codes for CSVTGTGGASTF.

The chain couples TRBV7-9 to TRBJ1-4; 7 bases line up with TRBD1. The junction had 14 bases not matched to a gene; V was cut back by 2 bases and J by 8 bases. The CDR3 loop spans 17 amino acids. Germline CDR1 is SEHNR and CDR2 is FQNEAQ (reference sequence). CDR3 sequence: CASSLYEGARGGEKLFF. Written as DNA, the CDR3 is TGTGCCAGCAGCTTATATGAGGGGGCAAGGGGCGGCGAAAAACTGTTTTTT.

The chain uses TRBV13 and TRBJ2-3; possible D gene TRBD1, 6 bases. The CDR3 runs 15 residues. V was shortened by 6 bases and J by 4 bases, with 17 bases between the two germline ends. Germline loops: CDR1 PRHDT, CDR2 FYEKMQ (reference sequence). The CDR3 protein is CASSFNRVRADTQYF. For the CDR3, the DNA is TGTGCCAGCAGTTTTAACAGGGTTAGGGCAGATACGCAGTATTTT. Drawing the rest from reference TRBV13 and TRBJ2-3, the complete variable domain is AAGVIQSPRHLIKEKRETATLKCYPIPRHDTVYWYQQGPGQDPQFLISFYEKMQSDKGSIPDRFSAQQFSDYHSELNMSSLELGDSALYFCASSFNRVRADTQYFGPGTRLTVL.

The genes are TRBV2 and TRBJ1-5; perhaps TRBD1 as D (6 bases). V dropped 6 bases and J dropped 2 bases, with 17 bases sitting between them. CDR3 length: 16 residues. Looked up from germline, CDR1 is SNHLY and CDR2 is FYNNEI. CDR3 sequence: CASRGQPGLGNQPQHF. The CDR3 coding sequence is TGTGCCAGCAGAGGACAGCCGGGGTTAGGCAATCAGCCCCAGCATTTT. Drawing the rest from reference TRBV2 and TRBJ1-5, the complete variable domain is EPEVTQTPSHQVTQMGQEVILRCVPISNHLYFYWYRQILGQKVEFLVSFYNNEISEKSEIFDDQFSVERPDGSNFTLKIRSTKLEDSAMYFCASRGQPGLGNQPQHFGDGTRLSIL.

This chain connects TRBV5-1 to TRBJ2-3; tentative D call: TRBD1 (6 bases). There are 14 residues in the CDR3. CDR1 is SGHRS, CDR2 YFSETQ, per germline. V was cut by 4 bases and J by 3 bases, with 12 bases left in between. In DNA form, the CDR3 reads TGCGCCAGCAGCCCTACAGGGTCGACAGATACGCAGTATTTT. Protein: CASSPTGSTDTQYF.

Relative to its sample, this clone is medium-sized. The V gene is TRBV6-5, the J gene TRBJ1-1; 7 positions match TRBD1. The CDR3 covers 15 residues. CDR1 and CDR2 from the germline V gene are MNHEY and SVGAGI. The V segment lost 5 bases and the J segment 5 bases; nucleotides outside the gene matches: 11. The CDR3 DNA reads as TGTGCCAGCAGTAAAAGACAGGGTGGTGTAACTGAAGCTTTCTTT. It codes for CASSKRQGGVTEAFF.

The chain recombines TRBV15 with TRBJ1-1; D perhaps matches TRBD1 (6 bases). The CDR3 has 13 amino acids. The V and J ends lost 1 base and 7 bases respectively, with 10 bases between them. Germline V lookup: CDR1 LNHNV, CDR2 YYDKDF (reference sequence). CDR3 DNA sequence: TGTGCCACCAGCAGAGGGACAGATTTTGAAGCTTTCTTT. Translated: CATSRGTDFEAFF. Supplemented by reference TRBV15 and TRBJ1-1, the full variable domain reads DAMVIQNPRYQVTQFGKPVTLSCSQTLNHNVMYWYQQKSSQAPKLLFHYYDKDFNNEADTPDNFQSRRPNTSFCFLDIRSPGLGDTAMYLCATSRGTDFEAFFGQGTRLTVV.

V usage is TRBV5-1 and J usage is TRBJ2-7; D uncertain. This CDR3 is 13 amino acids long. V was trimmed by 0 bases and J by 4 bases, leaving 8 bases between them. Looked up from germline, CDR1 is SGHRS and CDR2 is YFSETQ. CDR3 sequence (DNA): TGCGCCAGCAGCTTGGGAGGTCGGTACGAGCAGTACTTC. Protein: CASSLGGRYEQYF.

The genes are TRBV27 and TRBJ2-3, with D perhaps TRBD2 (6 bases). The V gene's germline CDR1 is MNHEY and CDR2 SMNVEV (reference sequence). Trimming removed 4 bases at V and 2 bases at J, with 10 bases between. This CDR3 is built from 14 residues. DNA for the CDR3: TGTGCCAGCAGTTGGGACTTCTACACAGATACGCAGTATTTT. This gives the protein CASSWDFYTDTQYF.

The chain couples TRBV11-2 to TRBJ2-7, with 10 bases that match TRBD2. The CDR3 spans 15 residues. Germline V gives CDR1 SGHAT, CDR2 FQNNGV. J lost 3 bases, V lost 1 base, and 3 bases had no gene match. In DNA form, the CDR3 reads TGTGCCAGCAGCTTAGCACTAGCGGGGTACTACGAGCAGTACTTC. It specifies CASSLALAGYYEQYF.

The CDR3 loop is CASSFRDRQAGELFF. The CDR3 DNA reads TGTGCCAGCAGCTTCCGGGACAGACAAGCCGGGGAGCTGTTTTTT. This rearrangement joins TRBV5-4 to TRBJ2-2, with 7 positions matching TRBD1. This CDR3 has 15 residues. The V segment lost 2 bases and the J segment 6 bases; nucleotides outside the gene matches: 7. Germline V gene data show CDR1 as SGHNT and CDR2 as YYREEE (reference sequence).

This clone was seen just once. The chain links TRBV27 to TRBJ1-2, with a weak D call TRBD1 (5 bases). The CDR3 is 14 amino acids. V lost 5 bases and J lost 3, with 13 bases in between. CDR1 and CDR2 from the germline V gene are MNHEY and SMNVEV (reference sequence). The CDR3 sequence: CASSRAGYYYGYTF. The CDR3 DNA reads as TGTGCCAGCAGTCGCGCAGGGTATTACTATGGCTACACCTTC.

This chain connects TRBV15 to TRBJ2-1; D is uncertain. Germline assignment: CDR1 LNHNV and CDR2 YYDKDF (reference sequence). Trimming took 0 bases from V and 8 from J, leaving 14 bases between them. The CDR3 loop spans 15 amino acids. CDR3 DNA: TGTGCCACCAGCAGAGATCCCAGCGCGGTAGATGAGCAGTTCTTC. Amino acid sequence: CATSRDPSAVDEQFF.

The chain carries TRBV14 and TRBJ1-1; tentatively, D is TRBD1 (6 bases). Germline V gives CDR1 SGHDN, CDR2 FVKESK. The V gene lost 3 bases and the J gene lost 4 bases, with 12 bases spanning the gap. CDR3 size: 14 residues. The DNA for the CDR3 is TGTGCCAGCAGCCAGTACAGGGCAGGCACTGAAGCTTTCTTT. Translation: CASSQYRAGTEAFF.

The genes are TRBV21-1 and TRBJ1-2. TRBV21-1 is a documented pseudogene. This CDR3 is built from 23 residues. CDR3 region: CASSPQAAKEISGVPPFNYGYTF. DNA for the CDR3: TGTGCCAGCAGCCCCCAAGCAGCAAAGGAAATTAGTGGAGTTCCTCCCTTTAACTATGGCTACACCTTC.